This passage covers 25 T cell receptor beta chains from one sample sequenced in a study of blood T cell repertoires in COVID-19. Sequencing used immunoSEQ multiplex PCR; TCRdb keeps in-frame clones, though not all of them. This sample has roughly 120,000 clones, with 75% to 90% found just once. Sequenced input: peripheral blood. The receptors originated from a human donor in a cohort sampled during active COVID-19.

This chain connects TRBV11-2 to TRBJ1-1; 7 nucleotides align to TRBD1. The CDR3 extends over 13 amino acids. V lost 1 base and J lost 6; bases outside the gene matches: 2. CDR1 and CDR2 from the germline V gene are SGHAT and FQNNGV. CDR3 residues: CASSLGQGAEAFF. The DNA of the CDR3 is TGTGCCAGCAGCTTAGGGCAGGGGGCTGAAGCTTTCTTT.

The chain recombines TRBV6-5 with TRBJ2-7; D unresolved. The CDR3 runs to 14 residues. The germline V gene has CDR1 MNHEY and CDR2 SVGAGI. The V end was cut by 8 bases, the J end by 2 bases, with 16 bases between. The chain's CDR3 is CASPGGENAYEQYF. The CDR3 DNA is TGTGCCAGCCCCGGTGGAGAGAATGCCTACGAGCAGTACTTC.

This chain uses TRBV3-1 (or the pseudogene TRBV3-2) with TRBJ1-5, with D unresolved. V lost 1 base and J 0 bases, leaving 4 bases between the germline ends. The germline V gene encodes CDR1 LGHDT and CDR2 YNNKEL (reference sequence). The CDR3 length is 14 residues. The CDR3 DNA is TGTGCCAGCAGCCAAGTGTATAGCAATCAGCCCCAGCATTTT. Protein: CASSQVYSNQPQHF.

The chain joins TRBV3-1 (or the pseudogene TRBV3-2) to TRBJ1-2; maybe TRBD1 (6 bases). The CDR3 extends over 15 amino acids. Trimming removed 4 bases at V and 0 bases at J, with 12 bases between. Germline V gene lookup returns CDR1 LGHDT and CDR2 YNNKEL (reference sequence). Here the CDR3 DNA reads TGTGCCAGCAGCCCGGGACACCAAGCTAACTATGGCTACACCTTC. This translates into CASSPGHQANYGYTF.

This chain joins TRBV6-5 and TRBJ1-5; 7 bases match TRBD1. Germline V gives CDR1 MNHEY, CDR2 SVGAGI. V shed 7 bases, J shed 4 bases, and the junction held 4 bases outside the gene matches. The CDR3 has 13 amino acids. Written as DNA, the CDR3 is TGTGCCAGCACTGCGGGACAGAATCAGCCCCAGCATTTT. It yields the protein CASTAGQNQPQHF.

The V and J genes are TRBV19 and TRBJ2-1; no clear D. Germline V gene data show CDR1 as LNHDA and CDR2 as SQIVND (reference sequence). V dropped 3 bases and J dropped 5 bases, with 8 bases sitting between them. The CDR3 totals 13 residues. The CDR3 coding sequence is TGTGCCAGTAGTATTGGCAGTAACAATGAGCAGTTCTTC. This gives the protein CASSIGSNNEQFF.

This clone occurred a few times. V and J are TRBV11-3 and TRBJ1-1, with no clear D. Per the germline V gene, CDR1 is SGHNT and CDR2 is YENEEA. The CDR3 totals 13 residues. V was trimmed by 3 bases and J by 1 base, leaving 6 bases between them. CDR3 DNA: TGTGCCAGCAGCTTCGCCGGGAACACTGAAGCTTTCTTT. Translated: CASSFAGNTEAFF.

This chain links TRBV5-1 with TRBJ2-5; a weak D match, TRBD1 (6 bases). The CDR3 has 15 amino acids. V lost 4 bases, J lost 4 bases, and 17 bases lay in between. Germline CDR1 and CDR2: SGHRS and YFSETQ. CDR3 loop: CASSPGQGLRETQYF. The CDR3 DNA is TGCGCCAGCAGCCCGGGCCAGGGGCTTCGAGAGACCCAGTACTTC.

V usage is TRBV20-1 and J usage is TRBJ1-1, with D unresolved. Germline values: CDR1 DFQATT, CDR2 SNEGSKA (reference sequence). This CDR3 is built from 13 residues. V was trimmed by 3 bases and J by 2 bases, leaving 10 bases between them. The CDR3 spells CSASPDTNTEAFF. Here the CDR3 DNA reads TGCAGTGCTAGTCCCGACACCAACACTGAAGCTTTCTTT.

The chain has TRBV5-6 and TRBJ2-2; a possible D gene is TRBD1 (5 bases). Per the germline V gene, CDR1 is SGHDT and CDR2 is YYEEEE. V dropped 3 bases and J dropped 0 bases, with 6 bases sitting between them. The CDR3 loop spans 14 amino acids. The CDR3 bases are TGTGCCAGCAGCTGGGGCGCGAACACCGGGGAGCTGTTTTTT. This translates into CASSWGANTGELFF. The complete variable domain, with remaining parts taken from reference TRBV5-6 and TRBJ2-2, reads DAGVTQSPTHLIKTRGQQVTLRCSPKSGHDTVSWYQQALGQGPQFIFQYYEEEERQRGNFPDRFSGHQFPNYSSELNVNALLLGDSALYLCASSWGANTGELFFGEGSRLTVL.

The chain has TRBV19 and TRBJ2-5, with 10 positions matching TRBD1. This CDR3 is 17 amino acids long. V was clipped by 5 bases and J by 5 bases; unmatched bases: 14. CDR1 is LNHDA and CDR2 is SQIVND in the germline V gene (reference sequence). CDR3 in DNA: TGTGCCAGTAGTGCCCCGCGTCGACAGGGGGCTTGGGAGACCCAGTACTTC. Its translation is CASSAPRRQGAWETQYF.

The genes are TRBV10-3 and TRBJ2-3; 8 bases fit TRBD2. The germline V gene has CDR1 ENHRY and CDR2 SYGVKD. The CDR3 loop spans 15 amino acids. V was clipped by 4 bases and J by 1 base; unmatched bases: 4. The CDR3 DNA reads as TGTGCCATCAGTGGGCAGACTAGCGGCACAGATACGCAGTATTTT. Its translation is CAISGQTSGTDTQYF.

The V gene is TRBV5-1, the J gene TRBJ1-6; tentatively, D is TRBD1 (5 bases). Looked up from germline, CDR1 is SGHRS and CDR2 is YFSETQ. The CDR3 sequence is 15 residues long. The germline V and J ends were trimmed by 0 bases and 9 bases, with 13 bases remaining between them. The CDR3 sequence: CASSLGAGDSSPLHF. The CDR3 region has the DNA TGCGCCAGCAGCTTGGGTGCGGGGGATAGTTCACCCCTCCACTTT.

The chain recombines TRBV4-3 with TRBJ2-7, with a possible D match to TRBD2 (5 bases). The CDR3 runs 15 residues. The germline V gene has CDR1 LGHNA and CDR2 YSLEER. Trimming shortened V by 0 bases and J by 7 bases, and 16 bases separated the two germline ends. The chain's CDR3 is CASSQDSKTGREQYF. In DNA form, the CDR3 reads TGCGCCAGCAGCCAAGATAGCAAGACGGGAAGAGAGCAGTACTTC.

V is TRBV3-1 (or the pseudogene TRBV3-2) and J is TRBJ1-2, with D possibly matching TRBD1 (5 bases). CDR1 is LGHDT and CDR2 is YNNKEL in the germline V gene (reference sequence). Trimming removed 4 bases at V and 7 bases at J, with 13 bases between. The CDR3 spans 13 residues. CDR3 residues: CASSPPGRGGYTF. For the CDR3, the DNA is TGTGCCAGCAGCCCTCCGGGGCGGGGTGGCTACACCTTC.

This clone was seen only once. The gene calls are TRBV28 and TRBJ1-3; D gene unclear. This CDR3 spans 16 amino acids. Germline CDR1 reads MDHEN; CDR2 reads SYDVKM. The V gene lost 3 bases and the J gene lost 4 bases, with 16 bases spanning the gap. CDR3 in amino acids: CASSLSLLATGNTIYF. The CDR3 bases are TGTGCCAGCAGTTTGAGTCTACTAGCCACCGGAAACACCATATATTTT.

V usage is TRBV5-1 and J usage is TRBJ1-1; 9 bases map to TRBD1. V lost 4 bases and J lost 6; bases outside the gene matches: 7. Germline V gives CDR1 SGHRS, CDR2 YFSETQ. The CDR3 contains 14 residues. This CDR3 is CASSPTGGYSEAFF. The CDR3, as DNA: TGCGCCAGCAGCCCTACAGGGGGCTACTCTGAAGCTTTCTTT.

The rearrangement joins TRBV19 to TRBJ1-2; D is ambiguous. Germline V gene lookup returns CDR1 LNHDA and CDR2 SQIVND (reference sequence). This CDR3 is built from 14 residues. V lost 7 bases, J lost 4 bases, and 16 bases lay in between. The CDR3 DNA sequence: TGTGCCAGTACCACTAGGACGGATCCCTATGGCTACACCTTC. Translating gives CASTTRTDPYGYTF.

The chain joins TRBV5-1 to TRBJ1-2; a weak D match, TRBD1 (6 bases). CDR1 is SGHRS and CDR2 is YFSETQ in the germline V gene. CDR3 length equals 16 residues. V lost 4 bases and J lost 7, with 23 bases in between. The CDR3 sequence is CASSPGAVGGIGGYTF. The DNA for the CDR3 is TGCGCCAGCAGCCCAGGGGCGGTTGGGGGAATAGGTGGCTACACCTTC.

V usage is TRBV4-3 and J usage is TRBJ2-1; 7 bases are a match to TRBD2. Trimming at V came to 2 bases and at J to 3 bases, leaving 7 bases not matched to a gene. The CDR3 totals 16 residues. Germline V CDR1 and CDR2: LGHNA, YSLEER. The CDR3 region has the DNA TGCGCCAGCAGCCAAACCAGTAGCGGGCGCTACAATGAGCAGTTCTTC. Its translation is CASSQTSSGRYNEQFF.

The V call is TRBV4-1, the J call TRBJ1-5; D is unclear. Trimming left V 4 bases short and J 5 bases short, with 12 bases between. CDR3 length: 14 residues. Germline-derived CDR1 and CDR2 are MGHRA and YSYEKL. CDR3 sequence reads: CASSPGISDQPQHF. The CDR3 region has the DNA TGCGCCAGCAGCCCCGGGATCTCGGATCAGCCCCAGCATTTT.

The chain couples TRBV20-1 to TRBJ1-1; unclear D gene. Germline lookup yields CDR1 DFQATT and CDR2 SNEGSKA (reference sequence). Trimming removed 4 bases at V and 0 bases at J, with 3 bases between. This CDR3 region has 11 residues. Here the CDR3 reads CSATMNTEAFF. The CDR3 coding sequence is TGCAGTGCTACAATGAACACTGAAGCTTTCTTT.

The chain has TRBV19 and TRBJ1-1; 10 positions agree with TRBD1. From germline, CDR1 is LNHDA and CDR2 SQIVND (reference sequence). Losses at the gene ends were 11 bases for V and 0 bases for J; bases not matched to a gene: 9. This CDR3 has 15 amino acids. CDR3 sequence (DNA): TGTGCCGTAGGACAGGGGGGCAAGTTGAACACTGAAGCTTTCTTT. Translating it yields CAVGQGGKLNTEAFF.

The chain combines TRBV21-1 with TRBJ2-7; the DNA was not compared with TRBD1, the D call given in the table. TRBV21-1 is shown as a pseudogene. The CDR3 runs to 15 residues. CDR3 sequence (DNA): TGTGCCAGCAGCAAAGAGGGACAGGGCTCCTACGAGCAGTACTTC. Encoded protein: CASSKEGQGSYEQYF.

The genes are TRBV10-3 and TRBJ2-5; possible D gene TRBD1, 5 bases. Looked up from germline, CDR1 is ENHRY and CDR2 is SYGVKD. The CDR3 is 13 amino acids. Trimming took 3 bases from V and 5 from J, leaving 10 bases between them. CDR3 loop: CAISDGQGETQYF. In DNA, the CDR3 is TGTGCCATCAGTGACGGGCAGGGCGAGACCCAGTACTTC.